This entry lists 22 T cell receptor beta chains sequenced from one sample in a study of T cell repertoires in ileal Crohn's disease (dated by TCRdb to the late 2010s). Receptor amplification or capture employed the immunoSEQ multiplex PCR assay. Entries here come from immuneACCESS through TCRdb and include only in-frame sequences with V and J called. Some clones fail to appear in such tables; in the studies checked, an unresolved V gene covers under half of the shortfall, and the cause of the remainder is unknown. The table for this sample lists thousands of clones; around 80% of them were counted only once. Jointly, the top ten make up about 7.8% of the sample. Sequencing used ileal tissue. Every receptor here comes from an adult with Crohn's disease.

The chain joins TRBV5-1 to TRBJ2-1; 11 bases agree with TRBD2. V lost 2 bases, J lost 6 bases, and 4 bases stayed unmatched. The CDR3 spans 15 residues. Germline-derived CDR1 and CDR2 are SGHRS and YFSETQ. The CDR3 coding sequence is TGCGCCAGCAGCTTACATAGCGGGAGGGCCAATGAGCAGTTCTTC. This codes for CASSLHSGRANEQFF.

The gene calls are TRBV6-1 and TRBJ1-3; D remains ambiguous. The ends were cut back, 6 bases at V and 0 bases at J, with 12 bases in the middle. This CDR3 has 15 residues. The germline gives CDR1 MNHNS, CDR2 SASEGT. CDR3 region: CASSPDQVSGNTIYF. In nucleotides, the CDR3 is TGTGCCAGCAGCCCAGACCAGGTCTCTGGAAACACCATATATTTT.

The rearrangement joins TRBV6-1 to TRBJ2-7; no definite D call. Trimming removed 4 bases at V and 2 bases at J, with 9 bases between. Germline V gives CDR1 MNHNS, CDR2 SASEGT. This CDR3 is built from 13 residues. CDR3 bases: TGTGCCAGCAGTGCAGGAAAAGCCTACGAGCAGTACTTC. It translates to CASSAGKAYEQYF.

This clone turned up a few times. The V call is TRBV11-3, the J call TRBJ2-5; maybe TRBD1 (5 bases). The J call may be mistaken, given a closer DNA end match to TRBJ2-7. Germline V gene data show CDR1 as SGHNT and CDR2 as YENEEA. This CDR3 region has 13 residues. Here the CDR3 DNA reads TGTGCCAGCAGCTTAACACAGGCCTACGAGCAGTACTTC. As protein: CASSLTQAYEQYF.

V gene TRBV6-1 combines with J gene TRBJ2-2; 7 bases are shared with TRBD1. CDR1 and CDR2 (germline): MNHNS, SASEGT. V lost 4 bases and J lost 4; bases outside the gene matches: 9. The CDR3 spans 16 residues. The CDR3 region has the DNA TGTGCCAGCAGTGTAAAATTGGGGACAGTCACCGGGGAGCTGTTTTTT. Translated: CASSVKLGTVTGELFF.

J is TRBJ1-6 and V is TRBV4-1, with D unclear. The germline CDR1 and CDR2 sequences are MGHRA and YSYEKL. CDR3 length: 15 residues. V lost 5 bases and J lost 0, with 8 bases in between. CDR3 sequence: CASSVSSSYNSPLHF. CDR3 nucleotide sequence: TGCGCCAGCAGCGTATCGAGCTCCTATAATTCACCCCTCCACTTT.

This sequence joins TRBV11-3 and TRBJ2-3; a weak D match, TRBD2 (6 bases). Trimming pared 5 bases from V and 0 bases from J, leaving 21 bases between. The germline gives CDR1 SGHNT, CDR2 YENEEA. The CDR3 extends over 18 amino acids. The CDR3 DNA is TGTGCCAGCAGCCCGGGGGTAGCGGTATTAGCTAGCACAGATACGCAGTATTTT. Encoded protein: CASSPGVAVLASTDTQYF.

The V gene is TRBV14, the J gene TRBJ2-7; TRBD2 aligns across 9 bases. CDR1 is SGHDN and CDR2 is FVKESK in the germline V gene. The CDR3 contains 18 residues. With V trimmed by 2 bases and J by 7 bases, 18 bases remained unmatched. The CDR3 DNA is TGTGCCAGCAGCCAACCCATGTGGGGCGGGAGGGCCACGGGGGAGCAGTACTTC. Protein sequence: CASSQPMWGGRATGEQYF. Using reference TRBV14 and TRBJ2-7 for the parts outside the CDR3, the full variable domain is EAGVTQFPSHSVIEKGQTVTLRCDPISGHDNLYWYRRVMGKEIKFLLHFVKESKQDESGMPNNRFLAERTGGTYSTLKVQPAELEDSGVYFCASSQPMWGGRATGEQYFGPGTRLTVT.

Comment on this clone: A read error may account for a junction end that differs from germline. The V call is TRBV7-9, the J call TRBJ2-5; D possibly corresponds to TRBD2 (6 bases). The CDR3 spans 12 residues. Germline V gene lookup returns CDR1 SEHNR and CDR2 FQNEAQ (reference sequence). The CDR3 nucleotides are TGTGCGTACGGGAGCTCCCAAGGGACCCAGTACTTC. Protein: CAYGSSQGTQYF.

V usage is TRBV5-1 and J usage is TRBJ2-5, with no clear D. V was cut by 3 bases and J by 5 bases, with 11 bases left in between. The CDR3 totals 13 residues. Germline values: CDR1 SGHRS, CDR2 YFSETQ. The CDR3 sequence: CASSSTLLETQYF. Here the CDR3 DNA reads TGCGCCAGCAGCTCCACACTATTGGAGACCCAGTACTTC. Supplemented by reference TRBV5-1 and TRBJ2-5, the full variable domain reads KAGVTQTPRYLIKTRGQQVTLSCSPISGHRSVSWYQQTPGQGLQFLFEYFSETQRNKGNFPGRFSGRQFSNSRSEMNVSTLELGDSALYLCASSSTLLETQYFGPGTRLLVL.

The table lists this clone with a few counts. This chain links TRBV21-1 with TRBJ2-2; the table names TRBD1, a call not compared with the DNA. TRBV21-1 is a pseudogene. CDR3 length: 18 amino acids. In nucleotides, the CDR3 is TGTGCCAGCAGCAAAGATGGCTACCCAGGGGGTGACACCGGGGAGCTGTTTTTT. Encoded protein: CASSKDGYPGGDTGELFF.

The gene calls are TRBV5-6 and TRBJ1-5; D perhaps matches TRBD1 (6 bases). Trimming took off 4 bases at V and 7 bases at J, with 15 bases between the two ends. The CDR3 covers 14 residues. CDR1 and CDR2 from the germline V gene are SGHDT and YYEEEE. The CDR3 reads CASSRTGLWQPQHF. CDR3 nucleotides: TGTGCCAGCAGCCGTACAGGGTTATGGCAGCCCCAGCATTTT.

The genes are TRBV28 and TRBJ2-1; 7 bases map to TRBD2. The V gene's germline CDR1 is MDHEN and CDR2 SYDVKM. V shed 6 bases, J shed 6 bases, and the junction held 8 bases outside the gene matches. The CDR3 has 14 amino acids. CDR3 bases: TGTGCCAGCAGCTCCTCAGGGAGGGTCAATGAGCAGTTCTTC. Amino acids: CASSSSGRVNEQFF.

In its sample, this clone was seen once. The gene calls are TRBV30 and TRBJ2-2, with D perhaps TRBD2 (5 bases). Trimming left V 5 bases short and J 4 bases short, with 11 bases between. Germline V gene sequence: CDR1 GTSNPN, CDR2 SVGIG (reference sequence). The CDR3 is made up of 13 amino acids. Written as DNA, the CDR3 is TGTGCCTGGGGAGGTCTGCTCACCGGGGAGCTGTTTTTT. It codes for CAWGGLLTGELFF.

This CDR3 reads CASSQPTGLAGGPYNEQFF. CDR3 sequence (DNA): TGTGCCAGCAGCCAACCCACCGGACTAGCGGGAGGGCCATACAATGAGCAGTTCTTC. The chain is built from TRBV4-2 and TRBJ2-1, with 15 bases identical to TRBD2. With V trimmed by 2 bases and J by 4 bases, 9 bases remained unmatched. Germline V lookup: CDR1 LGHNA, CDR2 YNFKEQ. There are 19 residues in the CDR3.

The chain has TRBV27 and TRBJ1-5; D is possibly TRBD1 (6 bases). The CDR3 loop spans 20 amino acids. Between the trimmed V and J ends, which lost 0 bases and 3 bases, there was a span of 24 bases. Germline V CDR1 and CDR2: MNHEY, SMNVEV (reference sequence). The chain's CDR3 is CASSLSGRGVSRSNNQPQHF. The DNA for the CDR3 is TGTGCCAGCAGTTTATCCGGGAGGGGGGTAAGCAGGAGTAACAATCAGCCCCAGCATTTT.

The chain carries TRBV19 and TRBJ1-4, with 7 bases aligning to TRBD1. Germline assignment: CDR1 LNHDA and CDR2 SQIVND (reference sequence). There are 15 residues in the CDR3. J was trimmed by 2 bases and V by 6 bases; bases with no gene match: 6. The CDR3 DNA sequence: TGTGCCAGTAGCGCCTGGGACAGCACTAATGAAAAACTGTTTTTT. Encoded protein: CASSAWDSTNEKLFF.

CDR3 sequence reads: CASSLGQGSYNEQFF. CDR3 DNA: TGTGCCAGCAGCTTAGGTCAGGGATCCTACAATGAGCAGTTCTTC. The rearrangement uses TRBV7-9 and TRBJ2-1; D possibly corresponds to TRBD1 (5 bases). V gave up 1 base and J gave up 1 base, with 8 bases separating them. Germline-derived CDR1 and CDR2 are SEHNR and FQNEAQ (reference sequence). This CDR3 spans 15 amino acids. Looking up the rest from reference TRBV7-9 and TRBJ2-1 gives the full variable domain: DTGVSQNPRHKITKRGQNVTFRCDPISEHNRLYWYRQTLGQGPEFLTYFQNEAQLEKSRLLSDRFSAERPKGSFSTLEIQRTEQGDSAMYLCASSLGQGSYNEQFFGPGTRLTVL.

The rearrangement uses TRBV18 and TRBJ2-3; possibly TRBD2 for D (5 bases). Germline CDR1 and CDR2: KGHSH and LQKENI. The CDR3 runs 14 residues. The ends were cut back, 1 base at V and 0 bases at J, with 5 bases in the middle. This CDR3 reads CASSPQRSTDTQYF. The CDR3 DNA sequence: TGTGCCAGCTCACCACAGCGGAGCACAGATACGCAGTATTTT.

The chain couples TRBV6-5 to TRBJ2-7, with 9 bases matching TRBD1. J was trimmed by 6 bases and V by 5 bases; bases with no gene match: 5. The CDR3 contains 13 residues. From germline, CDR1 is MNHEY and CDR2 SVGAGI. The CDR3 loop reads CASSRGQGLEQYF. CDR3 nucleotides: TGTGCCAGCAGTCGCGGACAGGGGCTCGAGCAGTACTTC.

The chain employs TRBV6-1 and TRBJ2-1; 7 nucleotides align to TRBD2. Germline lookup yields CDR1 MNHNS and CDR2 SASEGT. The CDR3 covers 14 residues. The V and J ends lost 7 bases and 2 bases, in that order; junction bases with no gene match: 5. The CDR3 DNA follows: TGTGCCAGCATTCGAGGACTAGCCTACAATGAGCAGTTCTTC. Protein sequence: CASIRGLAYNEQFF.

The rearrangement links TRBV5-6 to TRBJ2-7; TRBD2 aligns across 10 bases. The CDR3 is made up of 15 amino acids. Germline V gene sequence: CDR1 SGHDT, CDR2 YYEEEE. J gave up 4 bases and V 0 bases, and 4 bases lay outside the gene matches. CDR3 loop: CASSLGLAGKYEQYF. CDR3 bases: TGTGCCAGCAGCTTGGGACTAGCGGGCAAGTACGAGCAGTACTTC.